This T cell receptor (beta chain) was recorded in a study of cytomegalovirus exposure and HLA in healthy donors. Germline V gene data show CDR1 as MDHEN and CDR2 as SYDVKM. The CDR3 is 14 residues long. The V end lost 6 bases, the J end lost 6 bases, and 17 bases lay between the germline ends. Primers for the PCR totalled 60 Vbeta and 13 Jbeta. Libraries were prepared by immunoSEQ multiplex PCR; TCRdb keeps only in-frame clonotypes and omits some of them. The sample carries approximately 170,000 clones, roughly 81% recorded once. This clone came up a few times. Sequenced input: PBMCs. The sequence came from a woman aged 25 to 39 in good health and CMV-seropositive. The chain recombines TRBV28 with TRBJ1-1; D gene uncertain. CDR3: CASSTPGVAAEAFF. The CDR3 DNA sequence: TGTGCCAGCAGCACCCCCGGGGTAGCGGCTGAAGCTTTCTTT. Full variable domain (rest looked up from reference TRBV28 and TRBJ1-1): DVKVTQSSRYLVKRTGEKVFLECVQDMDHENMFWYRQDPGLGLRLIYFSYDVKMKEKGDIPEGYSVSREKKERFSLILESASTNQTSMYLCASSTPGVAAEAFFGQGTRLTVV.